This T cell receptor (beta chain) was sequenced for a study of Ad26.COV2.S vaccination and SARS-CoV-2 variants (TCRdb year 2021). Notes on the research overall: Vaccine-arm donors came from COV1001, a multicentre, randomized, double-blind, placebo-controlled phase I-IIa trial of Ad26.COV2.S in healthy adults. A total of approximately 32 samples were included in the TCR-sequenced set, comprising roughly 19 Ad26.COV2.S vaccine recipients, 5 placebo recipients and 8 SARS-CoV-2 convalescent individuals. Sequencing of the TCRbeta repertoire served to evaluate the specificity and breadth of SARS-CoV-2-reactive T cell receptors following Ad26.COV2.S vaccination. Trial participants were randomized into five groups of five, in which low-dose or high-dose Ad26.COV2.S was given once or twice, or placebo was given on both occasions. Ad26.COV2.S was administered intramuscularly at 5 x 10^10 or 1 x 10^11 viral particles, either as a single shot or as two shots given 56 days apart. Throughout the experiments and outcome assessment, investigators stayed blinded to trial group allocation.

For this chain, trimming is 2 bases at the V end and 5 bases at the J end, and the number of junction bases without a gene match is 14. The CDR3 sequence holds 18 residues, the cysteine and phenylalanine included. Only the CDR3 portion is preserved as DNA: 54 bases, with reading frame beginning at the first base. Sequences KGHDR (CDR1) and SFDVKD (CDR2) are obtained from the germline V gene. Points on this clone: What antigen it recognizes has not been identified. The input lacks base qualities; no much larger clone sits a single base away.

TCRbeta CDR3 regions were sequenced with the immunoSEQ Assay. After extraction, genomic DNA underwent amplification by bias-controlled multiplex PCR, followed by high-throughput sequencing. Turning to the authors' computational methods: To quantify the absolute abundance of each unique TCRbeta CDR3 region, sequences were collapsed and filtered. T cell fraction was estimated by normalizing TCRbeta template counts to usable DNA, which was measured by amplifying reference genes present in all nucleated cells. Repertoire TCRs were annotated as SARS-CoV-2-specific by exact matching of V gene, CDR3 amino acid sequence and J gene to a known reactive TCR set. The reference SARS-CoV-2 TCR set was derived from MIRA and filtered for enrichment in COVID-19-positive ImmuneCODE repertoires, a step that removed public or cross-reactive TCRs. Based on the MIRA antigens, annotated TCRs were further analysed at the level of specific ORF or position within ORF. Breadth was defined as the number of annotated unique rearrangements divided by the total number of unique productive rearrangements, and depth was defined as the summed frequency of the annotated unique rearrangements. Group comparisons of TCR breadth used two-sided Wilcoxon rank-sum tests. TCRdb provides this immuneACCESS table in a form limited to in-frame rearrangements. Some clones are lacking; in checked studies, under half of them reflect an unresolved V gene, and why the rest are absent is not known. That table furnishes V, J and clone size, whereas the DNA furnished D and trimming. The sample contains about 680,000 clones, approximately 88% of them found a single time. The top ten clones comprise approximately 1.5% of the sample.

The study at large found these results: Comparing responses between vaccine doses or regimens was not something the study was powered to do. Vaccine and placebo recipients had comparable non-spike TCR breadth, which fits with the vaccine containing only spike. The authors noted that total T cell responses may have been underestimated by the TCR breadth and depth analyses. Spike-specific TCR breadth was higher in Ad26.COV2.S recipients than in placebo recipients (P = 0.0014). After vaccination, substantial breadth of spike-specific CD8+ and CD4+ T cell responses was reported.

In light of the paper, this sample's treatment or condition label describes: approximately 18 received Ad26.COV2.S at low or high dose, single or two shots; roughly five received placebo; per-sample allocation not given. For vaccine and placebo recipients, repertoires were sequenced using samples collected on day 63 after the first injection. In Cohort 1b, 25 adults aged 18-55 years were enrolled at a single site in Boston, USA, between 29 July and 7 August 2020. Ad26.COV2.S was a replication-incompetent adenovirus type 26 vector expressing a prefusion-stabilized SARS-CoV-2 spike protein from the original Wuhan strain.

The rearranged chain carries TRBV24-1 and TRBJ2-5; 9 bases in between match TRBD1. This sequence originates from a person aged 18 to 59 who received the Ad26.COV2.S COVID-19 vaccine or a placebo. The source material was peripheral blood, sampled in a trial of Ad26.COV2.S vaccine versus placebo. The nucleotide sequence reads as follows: TGTGCCACCAGTGATTCCCAAAACAGGGGGCAGATCGGGGAGACCCAGTACTTC. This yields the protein CATSDSQNRGQIGETQYF.